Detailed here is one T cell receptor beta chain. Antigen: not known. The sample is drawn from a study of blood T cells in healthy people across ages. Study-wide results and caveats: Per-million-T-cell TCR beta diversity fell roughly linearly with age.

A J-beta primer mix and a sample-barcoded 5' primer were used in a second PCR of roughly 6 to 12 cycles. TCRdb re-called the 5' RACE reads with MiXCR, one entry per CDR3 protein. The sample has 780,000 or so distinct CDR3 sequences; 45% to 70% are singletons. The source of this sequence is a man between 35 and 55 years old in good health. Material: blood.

The CDR3 here is CSVDMGYRSYGYTF. Written as DNA, the CDR3 is TGCAGCGTTGATATGGGATATCGCAGCTATGGCTACACCTTC. J is TRBJ1-2 and V is TRBV29-1; D not resolved. The CDR3 contains 14 residues. The germline V and J ends were trimmed by 3 bases and 4 bases, with 15 bases remaining between them. In germline, CDR1 is SQVTM, CDR2 ANQGSEA.